Listed here are 21 T cell receptor beta chains from one sample, sequenced in a study of monozygotic twins with cystic fibrosis. TCRdb keeps only in-frame clones here, not all; method: immunoSEQ multiplex PCR. The table includes under 40,000 clones, just over 95% detected once. Sequencing was done on a sample of blood. The source is a girl aged 2-10 years with cystic fibrosis.

V and J are TRBV27 and TRBJ1-1; D remains unclear. Looked up from germline, CDR1 is MNHEY and CDR2 is SMNVEV (reference sequence). This CDR3 region has 13 residues. Deletions cut 1 base from V and 3 bases from J, with 6 bases between. The CDR3 region has the DNA TGTGCCAGCAGTTTATTGGGAGACACTGAAGCTTTCTTT. Protein product: CASSLLGDTEAFF.

For the CDR3, the DNA is TGTGCCAGCAGCTATGACTATTCCTACGAGCAGTACTTC. This translates into CASSYDYSYEQYF. The chain uses TRBV5-4 and TRBJ2-7, with D perhaps matching TRBD2 (5 bases). The CDR3 loop spans 13 amino acids. V was pared by 3 bases and J by 1 base, with 8 bases between. Germline loops: CDR1 SGHNT, CDR2 YYREEE (reference sequence).

The V and J genes are TRBV5-4 and TRBJ1-4; no clear D. This CDR3 comprises 17 residues. Trimming removed 4 bases at V and 0 bases at J, with 16 bases between. The germline gives CDR1 SGHNT, CDR2 YYREEE (reference sequence). CDR3 bases: TGTGCCAGCAGCAAAGGAAGGGAATACGCAACTAATGAAAAACTGTTTTTT. This gives the protein CASSKGREYATNEKLFF.

The chain employs TRBV6-5 and TRBJ1-2, with D uncertain. Looked up from germline, CDR1 is MNHEY and CDR2 is SVGAGI. The CDR3 is 14 amino acids. V lost 2 bases and J 8 bases, leaving 15 bases between the germline ends. In DNA form, the CDR3 reads TGTGCCAGCAGTTACGGAGGGAATGGTTACGGCTACACCTTC. Its translation: CASSYGGNGYGYTF.

The chain carries TRBV7-7 and TRBJ2-3; a possible D gene is TRBD1 (5 bases). The V end was cut by 2 bases, the J end by 7 bases, with 19 bases between. The CDR3 length is 16 residues. Germline loops: CDR1 SSHAT, CDR2 FNYEAQ (reference sequence). This CDR3 reads CASSLIASARANTQYF. The CDR3 DNA reads as TGTGCCAGCAGCTTAATCGCTTCCGCCAGGGCAAATACGCAGTATTTT. Full variable domain (remainder filled in from reference TRBV7-7 and TRBJ2-3): GAGVSQSPRYKVTKRGQDVTLRCDPISSHATLYWYQQALGQGPEFLTYFNYEAQPDKSGLPSDRFSAERPEGSISTLTIQRTEQRDSAMYRCASSLIASARANTQYFGPGTRLTVL.

V and J are TRBV7-6 and TRBJ2-3; D gene uncertain. CDR3 size: 14 residues. Germline lookup yields CDR1 SGHVS and CDR2 FNYEAQ. V shed 1 base and J shed 4 bases, with 9 bases lying between them. The DNA of the CDR3 is TGTGCCAGCAGCTTAGATCAGGCCTCAGATACGCAGTATTTT. Translation gives CASSLDQASDTQYF.

V gene TRBV30 combines with J gene TRBJ1-4; the D is unclear. This CDR3 is built from 15 residues. Germline V gene data show CDR1 as GTSNPN and CDR2 as SVGIG (reference sequence). Trimming pared 0 bases from V and 3 bases from J, leaving 11 bases between. The CDR3 loop reads CAWSVLRPPNEKLFF. CDR3 in DNA: TGTGCCTGGAGTGTATTAAGACCACCTAATGAAAAACTGTTTTTT. Together with reference TRBV30 and TRBJ1-4, the CDR3 gives the full variable domain: SQTIHQWPATLVQPVGSPLSLECTVEGTSNPNLYWYRQAAGRGLQLLFYSVGIGQISSEVPQNLSASRPQDRQFILSSKKLLLSDSGFYLCAWSVLRPPNEKLFFGSGTQLSVL.

The chain recombines TRBV5-1 with TRBJ2-2, with TRBD2 matching over 9 bases. The ends lost 0 bases at V and 6 bases at J; junction bases unmatched: 0. CDR3 length: 14 amino acids. CDR1 is SGHRS and CDR2 is YFSETQ in the germline V gene. The DNA for the CDR3 is TGCGCCAGCAGCTTGGCTAGCGGGGCCGGGGAGCTGTTTTTT. Its translation is CASSLASGAGELFF.

For this clone: At one end, the junction sequence differs from germline, possibly due to a read error. The chain recombines TRBV7-7 with TRBJ2-7; 9 bases are a match to TRBD1. The CDR3 length is 14 residues. In germline, CDR1 is SSHAT, CDR2 FNYEAQ (reference sequence). Here the CDR3 reads CASSSGTGSYEQYF. In DNA form, the CDR3 reads TGTGCTAGCAGCTCCGGGACAGGGTCCTACGAGCAGTACTTC.

The V call is TRBV5-1, the J call TRBJ2-6; D possibly corresponds to TRBD1 (6 bases). Germline CDR1 SGHRS, CDR2 YFSETQ. The CDR3 sequence is 15 residues long. Deletions cut 4 bases from V and 12 bases from J, with 20 bases between. The CDR3 DNA reads as TGCGCCAGCAGCCAAACCGGGACAAGCCCCCCCGTCCTGACTTTC. Translation: CASSQTGTSPPVLTF.

The rearrangement uses TRBV11-3 and TRBJ2-6; tentatively, D is TRBD2 (5 bases). CDR3 length equals 16 residues. With 2 bases removed from V and 0 bases from J, the gap between germline ends came to 8 bases. Germline-derived CDR1 and CDR2 are SGHNT and YENEEA. The CDR3 loop is CASSLSGNSGANVLTF. CDR3 coding DNA: TGTGCCAGCAGCTTAAGCGGTAACTCTGGGGCCAACGTCCTGACTTTC.

The chain employs TRBV5-1 and TRBJ2-2; TRBD1 aligns across 10 bases. CDR1 is SGHRS, CDR2 YFSETQ, per germline. After removal of 4 bases from V and 6 bases from J, the junction contained 3 bases not matched to a gene. CDR3 size: 14 residues. This CDR3 is CASSRDRGSGELFF. The CDR3, as DNA: TGCGCCAGCAGCCGGGACAGGGGTTCCGGGGAGCTGTTTTTT.

This clone was recorded only once. V gene TRBV19 combines with J gene TRBJ1-2; D is perhaps TRBD1 (5 bases). The CDR3 spans 14 residues. With 3 bases removed from V and 4 bases from J, the gap between germline ends came to 12 bases. The germline CDR1 and CDR2 sequences are LNHDA and SQIVND (reference sequence). This CDR3 is CASSIRVEGYGYTF. The CDR3, as DNA: TGTGCCAGTAGTATCAGGGTGGAGGGCTATGGCTACACCTTC. Filled out from reference TRBV19 and TRBJ1-2, the complete variable domain reads DGGITQSPKYLFRKEGQNVTLSCEQNLNHDAMYWYRQDPGQGLRLIYYSQIVNDFQKGDIAEGYSVSREKKESFPLTVTSAQKNPTAFYLCASSIRVEGYGYTFGSGTRLTVV.

The CDR3: CASHLGASLNTEAFF. The CDR3 nucleotides read TGCGCCAGCCACCTGGGGGCTTCTCTGAACACTGAAGCTTTCTTT. V is TRBV5-1 and J is TRBJ1-1, with a weak D call TRBD1 (6 bases). The CDR3 loop spans 15 amino acids. Germline values: CDR1 SGHRS, CDR2 YFSETQ. Trimming shortened V by 7 bases and J by 0 bases, and 16 bases separated the two germline ends.

The J gene is TRBJ2-5, the V gene TRBV19; 9 nucleotides match TRBD2. CDR1 LNHDA and CDR2 SQIVND come from the germline V gene (reference sequence). The CDR3 has 14 residues. V gave up 3 bases and J gave up 4 bases; unmatched junction bases: 3. CDR3 protein: CASSIELAGETQYF. CDR3 in DNA: TGTGCCAGTAGTATCGAACTAGCGGGAGAGACCCAGTACTTC.

The V gene is TRBV6-6, the J gene TRBJ1-1; D unresolved. Germline lookup yields CDR1 MNHNY and CDR2 SVGAGI (reference sequence). The V end lost 5 bases, the J end lost 7 bases, and 14 bases lay between the germline ends. The CDR3 runs 13 residues. The CDR3 DNA reads TGTGCCAGCAGTCACACAGTGAACGTTGAAGCTTTCTTT. Translated, it gives CASSHTVNVEAFF.

This rearrangement joins TRBV13 to TRBJ2-1, with TRBD2 as a possible D gene (6 bases). The length of the CDR3 is 13 residues. Germline-derived CDR1 and CDR2 are PRHDT and FYEKMQ (reference sequence). V gave up 4 bases and J gave up 4 bases, with 8 bases separating them. DNA for the CDR3: TGTGCCAGCAGCTCTAGCGTGTACAATGAGCAGTTCTTC. Amino acid sequence: CASSSSVYNEQFF. Complete variable domain (other parts from reference TRBV13 and TRBJ2-1): AAGVIQSPRHLIKEKRETATLKCYPIPRHDTVYWYQQGPGQDPQFLISFYEKMQSDKGSIPDRFSAQQFSDYHSELNMSSLELGDSALYFCASSSSVYNEQFFGPGTRLTVL.

The chain employs TRBV2 and TRBJ2-3; TRBD2 might be the D (6 bases). Per germline, CDR1 SNHLY and CDR2 FYNNEI. V was clipped by 9 bases and J by 2 bases, with 18 bases between them. The CDR3 runs to 15 residues. The CDR3 DNA is TGTGCCAGTAAGCGCGGGACTCACGACACAGATACGCAGTATTTT. Translation: CASKRGTHDTDTQYF.

V gene TRBV27 combines with J gene TRBJ1-5; TRBD1 might be the D (5 bases). The CDR3 has 14 amino acids. The V gene's germline CDR1 is MNHEY and CDR2 SMNVEV (reference sequence). The V end lost 2 bases, the J end lost 1 base, and 6 bases lay between the germline ends. CDR3 sequence (DNA): TGTGCCAGCAGTTTACAGGGCAGCAATCAGCCCCAGCATTTT. It codes for CASSLQGSNQPQHF.

The CDR3 DNA is TGCGCCAGCAGCCCACAGGTTAGCTCCTACGAGCAGTACTTC. Its protein is CASSPQVSSYEQYF. The rearrangement links TRBV4-1 to TRBJ2-7; D is possibly TRBD1 (5 bases). Germline CDR1 MGHRA, CDR2 YSYEKL. Trimming pared 4 bases from V and 0 bases from J, leaving 10 bases between. CDR3 size: 14 residues.

This clone was detected a few times. The CDR3 ends on some other residue instead of the conserved phenylalanine or tryptophan, so this is likely a read error. It is unclear where the CDR3 begins or ends on the DNA, so no DNA is shown, and the CDR3 is as TCRdb lists it. This rearrangement joins TRBV7-9 to TRBJ1-2. CDR1 is SEHNR and CDR2 is FQNEAQ in the germline V gene (reference sequence). Counting both end residues, the CDR3 totals 8 amino acids. The CDR3: CASSFTDA.